Below, 21 T cell receptor beta chains from the same sample are listed, as sequenced in a study of cytomegalovirus exposure and HLA in healthy donors (dated by TCRdb to 2016 to 2017). Receptors were amplified or captured by the immunoSEQ multiplex PCR assay. Here the immuneACCESS table is served through TCRdb, limited to in-frame sequences with V and J called. Missing clones are a known gap in these copies; in checked studies unresolved V genes cover under half, and the rest lacks a known reason. The sample table lists 150,000 to 200,000 clones, less than 85% of them with a count of one. The ten largest clones add up to about 17% of the sample. Sample: PBMCs. These TCRs come from a man aged 18 to 29 in good health and CMV-seropositive.

CDR3: CASSLRGNTIYF. In DNA, the CDR3 is TGTGCCAGCAGTCTCCGGGGGAACACCATATATTTT. V gene TRBV28 combines with J gene TRBJ1-3, with D possibly TRBD1 on 5 matching bases. V was cut by 5 bases and J by 7 bases, with 9 bases left in between. The CDR3 runs 12 residues. CDR1 and CDR2 (germline): MDHEN, SYDVKM.

V gene TRBV4-1 combines with J gene TRBJ2-3; TRBD1 agrees at 10 bases. The CDR3 contains 22 residues. The germline CDR1 and CDR2 sequences are MGHRA and YSYEKL. Trimming removed 4 bases from V and 6 bases from J; junction bases left unmatched: 28. CDR3 amino acids: CASSPGTGDALYLRGHGDTQYF. In DNA, the CDR3 is TGCGCCAGCAGCCCCGGGACAGGGGACGCCCTGTACTTGCGGGGGCATGGGGATACGCAGTATTTT.

The chain uses TRBV5-4 and TRBJ1-2; 7 positions agree with TRBD1. The CDR3 has 15 amino acids. Germline CDR1 is SGHNT and CDR2 is YYREEE (reference sequence). J lost 4 bases, V lost 4 bases, and 10 bases had no gene match. CDR3: CASSLRDSLLYGYTF. The CDR3 region has the DNA TGTGCCAGCAGCCTTCGGGACAGTTTACTCTATGGCTACACCTTC.

This clone was counted between two and nine times. J is TRBJ2-5 and V is TRBV28; D might be TRBD2 (6 bases). Germline V gene lookup returns CDR1 MDHEN and CDR2 SYDVKM. V gave up 7 bases and J gave up 2 bases, with 20 bases separating them. The CDR3 runs to 16 residues. The CDR3 nucleotides are TGTGCCAGCAACAATCGTGGTGCAGGGACTCAAGAGACCCAGTACTTC. It yields the protein CASNNRGAGTQETQYF.

V and J are TRBV30 and TRBJ2-2, with D possibly being TRBD1 (6 bases). The CDR3 is 14 residues long. Germline CDR1 and CDR2: GTSNPN and SVGIG (reference sequence). V was clipped by 7 bases and J by 0 bases, with 12 bases between them. CDR3 sequence reads: CAFRQGTNTGELFF. As DNA, the CDR3 is TGTGCCTTCAGGCAGGGGACGAACACCGGGGAGCTGTTTTTT.

This clone was observed a handful of times. The sample holds other DNA sequences that translate to the same CDR3. The rearrangement joins TRBV7-2 to TRBJ2-7, with TRBD1 matching 7 bases. CDR1 SGHTA and CDR2 FQGNSA come from the germline V gene. The CDR3 length is 14 residues. V gave up 5 bases and J gave up 0 bases; unmatched junction bases: 4. CDR3 region: CASSRTGSSYEQYF. The CDR3 coding sequence is TGTGCCAGCAGCCGGACAGGTTCCTCCTACGAGCAGTACTTC.

The gene calls are TRBV7-6 and TRBJ1-1; D gene ambiguous. The germline V and J ends were trimmed by 1 base and 1 base, with 10 bases remaining between them. The germline V gene encodes CDR1 SGHVS and CDR2 FNYEAQ. The CDR3 runs 15 residues. The CDR3 nucleotides are TGTGCCAGCAGCTTAGAAGATGGAGCGAACACTGAAGCTTTCTTT. Translating gives CASSLEDGANTEAFF. Full variable domain (outside the CDR3, taken from reference TRBV7-6 and TRBJ1-1): GAGVSQSPRYKVTKRGQDVALRCDPISGHVSLYWYRQALGQGPEFLTYFNYEAQQDKSGLPNDRFSAERPEGSISTLTIQRTEQRDSAMYRCASSLEDGANTEAFFGQGTRLTVV.

In nucleotides, the CDR3 is TGTGCCAGCAGTTTATTGACTAGCGGGGGACCGAGGGATACGCAGTATTTT. It is translated as CASSLLTSGGPRDTQYF. The rearrangement joins TRBV27 to TRBJ2-3, with 12 bases identical to TRBD2. The germline CDR1 and CDR2 sequences are MNHEY and SMNVEV (reference sequence). V was pared by 1 base and J by 6 bases, with 8 bases of the junction left unmatched. There are 17 residues in the CDR3.

J is TRBJ2-1 and V is TRBV5-1; TRBD2 matches 14 bases. Germline V gene sequence: CDR1 SGHRS, CDR2 YFSETQ. J lost 6 bases, V lost 5 bases, and 10 bases had no gene match. This CDR3 has 17 amino acids. In DNA, the CDR3 is TGCGCCAGCAGTTCGGGGCCTGGACTAGCGGGAGGCAATGAGCAGTTCTTC. Translation: CASSSGPGLAGGNEQFF.

The chain links TRBV27 to TRBJ2-7; D is perhaps TRBD2 (6 bases). Germline CDR1 reads MNHEY; CDR2 reads SMNVEV (reference sequence). The CDR3 covers 13 residues. The V end lost 4 bases, the J end lost 3 bases, and 10 bases lay between the germline ends. The CDR3 loop is CASSWGTGYEQYF. The CDR3 bases are TGTGCCAGCAGTTGGGGGACTGGCTACGAGCAGTACTTC.

V gene TRBV30 combines with J gene TRBJ1-3, with D unresolved. CDR3 size: 12 residues. Between the trimmed V and J ends, which lost 3 bases and 6 bases, there was a span of 9 bases. Looked up from germline, CDR1 is GTSNPN and CDR2 is SVGIG (reference sequence). CDR3 loop: CAWRNSANTIYF. Here the CDR3 DNA reads TGTGCCTGGAGGAATAGCGCAAACACCATATATTTT.

V and J are TRBV19 and TRBJ2-3; 7 positions agree with TRBD2. Trimming cost V 9 bases and J 2 bases; bases outside gene matches: 8. Germline V lookup: CDR1 LNHDA, CDR2 SQIVND (reference sequence). This CDR3 is 14 amino acids long. The CDR3 sequence: CASTSGGPTDTQYF. CDR3 bases: TGTGCCAGCACTTCGGGAGGTCCCACAGATACGCAGTATTTT. Together with reference TRBV19 and TRBJ2-3, the CDR3 gives the full variable domain: DGGITQSPKYLFRKEGQNVTLSCEQNLNHDAMYWYRQDPGQGLRLIYYSQIVNDFQKGDIAEGYSVSREKKESFPLTVTSAQKNPTAFYLCASTSGGPTDTQYFGPGTRLTVL.

The V gene is TRBV7-9, the J gene TRBJ2-7, with no clear D. The V gene lost 1 base and the J gene lost 2 bases, with 6 bases spanning the gap. Germline V gene sequence: CDR1 SEHNR, CDR2 FQNEAQ (reference sequence). The CDR3 contains 13 residues. CDR3 residues: CASSLDTPYEQYF. CDR3 sequence (DNA): TGTGCCAGCAGCTTAGATACTCCCTACGAGCAGTACTTC.

This CDR3 reads CASRVGGEDTQYF. In DNA form, the CDR3 reads TGTGCCAGCAGAGTAGGGGGGGAAGATACGCAGTATTTT. V and J are TRBV6-1 and TRBJ2-3, with a possible D match to TRBD2 (7 bases). This CDR3 is 13 amino acids long. Trimming took off 6 bases at V and 5 bases at J, with 12 bases between the two ends. Germline-derived CDR1 and CDR2 are MNHNS and SASEGT.

The genes are TRBV7-9 and TRBJ2-3; 8 bases line up with TRBD1. The CDR3 has 16 amino acids. The J segment lost 1 base and the V segment lost 5 bases, leaving 8 bases of the junction unmatched. The V gene's germline CDR1 is SEHNR and CDR2 FQNEAQ (reference sequence). The CDR3 coding sequence is TGTGCCAGCAGCCCCAGGGGGCGCTCGGGCACAGATACGCAGTATTTT. Translation: CASSPRGRSGTDTQYF.

This clone was counted a single time. V and J are TRBV27 and TRBJ2-1; 7 bases are a match to TRBD1. V shed 5 bases, J shed 6 bases, and the junction held 7 bases outside the gene matches. The V gene's germline CDR1 is MNHEY and CDR2 SMNVEV (reference sequence). The CDR3 totals 14 residues. CDR3 region: CASSPRGLINEQFF. As DNA, the CDR3 is TGTGCCAGCAGTCCTAGGGGGCTAATCAATGAGCAGTTCTTC.

The V gene is TRBV4-2, the J gene TRBJ2-2, with TRBD2 matching 10 bases. With V trimmed by 5 bases and J by 5 bases, 8 bases remained unmatched. The germline CDR1 and CDR2 sequences are LGHNA and YNFKEQ. The CDR3 covers 16 residues. CDR3 amino acids: CASSVLAGGNTGELFF. The CDR3 nucleotides read TGTGCCAGCAGCGTTTTAGCGGGAGGAAATACCGGGGAGCTGTTTTTT.

The chain uses TRBV5-1 and TRBJ2-1, with TRBD1 matching 9 bases. Germline values: CDR1 SGHRS, CDR2 YFSETQ. V lost 4 bases to trimming and J lost 3 bases; unmatched junction nucleotides: 5. The CDR3 has 15 amino acids. In DNA, the CDR3 is TGCGCCAGCAGCCCCCTGGACAGGGGCTACAATGAGCAGTTCTTC. Translation gives CASSPLDRGYNEQFF.

This clone showed up just once. This chain links TRBV7-3 with TRBJ2-5, with no clear D. V was trimmed by 2 bases and J by 3 bases, leaving 7 bases between them. The CDR3 spans 13 residues. CDR1 and CDR2 from the germline V gene are SGHTA and FQGTGA. DNA for the CDR3: TGTGCCAGCAGCTTAGATCCGGAAGAGACCCAGTACTTC. Translation: CASSLDPEETQYF.

The chain employs TRBV7-9 and TRBJ2-7, with D possibly being TRBD2 (6 bases). The germline CDR1 and CDR2 sequences are SEHNR and FQNEAQ (reference sequence). The CDR3 covers 14 residues. The V end was cut by 3 bases, the J end by 2 bases, with 11 bases between. This chain's CDR3 is CASSLGTYTYEQYF. As DNA, the CDR3 is TGTGCCAGCAGCTTGGGGACTTATACCTACGAGCAGTACTTC.

This chain joins TRBV7-9 and TRBJ2-5; possibly TRBD2 for D (6 bases). The CDR3 length is 14 residues. Trimming removed 5 bases at V and 3 bases at J, with 13 bases between. Germline V gene data show CDR1 as SEHNR and CDR2 as FQNEAQ (reference sequence). The CDR3 sequence is CASSPSGGEETQYF. CDR3 DNA: TGTGCCAGCAGCCCGTCCGGCGGGGAAGAGACCCAGTACTTC.